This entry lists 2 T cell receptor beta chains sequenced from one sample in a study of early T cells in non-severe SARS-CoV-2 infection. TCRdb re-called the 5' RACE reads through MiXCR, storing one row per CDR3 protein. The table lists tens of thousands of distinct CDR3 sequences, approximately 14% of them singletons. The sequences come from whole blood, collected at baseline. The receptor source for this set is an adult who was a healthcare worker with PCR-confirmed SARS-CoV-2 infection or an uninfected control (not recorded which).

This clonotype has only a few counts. CDR3 sequence (DNA): TGTGCCAGCAGTCTGCGGGGGCCGTCAACCTACGAGCAGTACTTC. It yields the protein CASSLRGPSTYEQYF. The chain joins TRBV28 to TRBJ2-7, with a weak D call TRBD2 (7 bases). Between the trimmed V and J ends, which lost 5 bases and 2 bases, there was a span of 16 bases. The CDR3 is 15 residues long. In germline, CDR1 is MDHEN, CDR2 SYDVKM.

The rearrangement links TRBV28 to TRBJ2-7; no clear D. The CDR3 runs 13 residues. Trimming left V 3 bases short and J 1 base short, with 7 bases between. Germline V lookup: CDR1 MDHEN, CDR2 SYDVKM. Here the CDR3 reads CASSLWGSYEQYF. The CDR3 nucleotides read TGTGCCAGCAGTTTGTGGGGATCCTACGAGCAGTACTTC.